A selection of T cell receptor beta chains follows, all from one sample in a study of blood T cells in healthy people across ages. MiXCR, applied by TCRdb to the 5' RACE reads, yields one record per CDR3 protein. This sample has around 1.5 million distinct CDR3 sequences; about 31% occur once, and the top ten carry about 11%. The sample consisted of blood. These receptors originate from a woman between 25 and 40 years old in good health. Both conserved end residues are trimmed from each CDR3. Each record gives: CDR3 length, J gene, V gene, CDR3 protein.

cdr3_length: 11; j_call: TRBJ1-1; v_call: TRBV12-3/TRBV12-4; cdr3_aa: ASSLRGTPEAF
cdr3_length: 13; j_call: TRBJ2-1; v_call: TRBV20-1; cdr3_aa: SARVRGGRNNEQF
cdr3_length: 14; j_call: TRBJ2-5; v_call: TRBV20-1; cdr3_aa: SARARLTDRRETQY
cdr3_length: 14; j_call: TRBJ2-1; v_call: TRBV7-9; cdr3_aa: ASSPRGTESYNEQF
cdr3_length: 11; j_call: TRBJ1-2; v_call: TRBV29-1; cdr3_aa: SGGLDNVHGYT
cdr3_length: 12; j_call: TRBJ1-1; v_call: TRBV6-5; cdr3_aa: ASRQNRDRGEAF
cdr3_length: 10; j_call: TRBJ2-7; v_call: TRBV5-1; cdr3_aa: ASSTRNNEQY
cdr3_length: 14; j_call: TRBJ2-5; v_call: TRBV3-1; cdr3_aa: ASSQTRTSGRAGQY
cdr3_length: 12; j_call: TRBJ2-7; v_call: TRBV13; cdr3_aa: ASSLGRNGPEQY
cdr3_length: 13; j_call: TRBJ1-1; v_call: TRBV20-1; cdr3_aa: SAENVAFFYTEAF
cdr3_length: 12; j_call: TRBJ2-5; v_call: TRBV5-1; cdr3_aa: ASSPYLAEETQY
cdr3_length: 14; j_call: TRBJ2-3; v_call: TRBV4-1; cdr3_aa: ASSQLSERSPDTQY
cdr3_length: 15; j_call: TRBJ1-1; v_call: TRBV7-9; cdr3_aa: ASSLESGGTFWTEAF
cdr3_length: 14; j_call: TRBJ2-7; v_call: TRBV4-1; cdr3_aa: ASSQASGGLSYEQY
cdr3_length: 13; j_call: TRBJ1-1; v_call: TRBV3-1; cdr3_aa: ASSQEARMNTEAF
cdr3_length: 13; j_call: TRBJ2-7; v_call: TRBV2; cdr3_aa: ASSEGTGDYYEQY
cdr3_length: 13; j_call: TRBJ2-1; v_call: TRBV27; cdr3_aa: ASSLDPGAGNEQF
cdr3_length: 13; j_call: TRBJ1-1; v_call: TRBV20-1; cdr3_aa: SAAPGTPVGTEAF
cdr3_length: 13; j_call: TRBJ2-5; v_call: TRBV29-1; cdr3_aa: SVGGSRTNQETQY
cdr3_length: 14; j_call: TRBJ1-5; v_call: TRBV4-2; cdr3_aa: ASSPMDRASNQPQH
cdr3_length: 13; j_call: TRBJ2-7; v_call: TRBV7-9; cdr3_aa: ASSPSGRAHYEQY
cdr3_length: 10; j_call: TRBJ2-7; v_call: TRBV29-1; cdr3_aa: SVRGNSYEQY
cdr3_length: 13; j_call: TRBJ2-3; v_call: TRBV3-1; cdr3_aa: ASSQRAGASDTQY
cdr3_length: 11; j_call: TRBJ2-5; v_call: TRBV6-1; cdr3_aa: ASISPEGETQY
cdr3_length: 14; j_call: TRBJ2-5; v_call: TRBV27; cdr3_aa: ASGSPWGSSQETQY
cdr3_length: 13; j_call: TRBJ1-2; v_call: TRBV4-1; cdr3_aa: ASSQDNGRNYGYT